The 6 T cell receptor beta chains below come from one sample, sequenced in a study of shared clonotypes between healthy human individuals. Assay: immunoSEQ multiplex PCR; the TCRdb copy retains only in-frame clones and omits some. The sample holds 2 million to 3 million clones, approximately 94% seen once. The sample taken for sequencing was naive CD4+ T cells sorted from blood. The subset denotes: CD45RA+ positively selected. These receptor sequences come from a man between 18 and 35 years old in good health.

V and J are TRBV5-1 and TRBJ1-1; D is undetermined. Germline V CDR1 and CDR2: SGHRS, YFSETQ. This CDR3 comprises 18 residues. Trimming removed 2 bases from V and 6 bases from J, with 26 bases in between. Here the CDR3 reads CASSLIPQVDPVGAEAFF. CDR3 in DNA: TGCGCCAGCAGCTTAATTCCCCAGGTGGACCCGGTCGGCGCTGAAGCTTTCTTT.

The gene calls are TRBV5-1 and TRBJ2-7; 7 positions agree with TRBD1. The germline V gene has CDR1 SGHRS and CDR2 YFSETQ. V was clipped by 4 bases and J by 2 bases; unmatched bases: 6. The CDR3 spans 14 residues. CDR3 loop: CASSHPGQTYEQYF. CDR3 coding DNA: TGCGCCAGCAGCCACCCGGGACAGACCTACGAGCAGTACTTC. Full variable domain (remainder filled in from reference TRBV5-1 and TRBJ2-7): KAGVTQTPRYLIKTRGQQVTLSCSPISGHRSVSWYQQTPGQGLQFLFEYFSETQRNKGNFPGRFSGRQFSNSRSEMNVSTLELGDSALYLCASSHPGQTYEQYFGPGTRLTVT.

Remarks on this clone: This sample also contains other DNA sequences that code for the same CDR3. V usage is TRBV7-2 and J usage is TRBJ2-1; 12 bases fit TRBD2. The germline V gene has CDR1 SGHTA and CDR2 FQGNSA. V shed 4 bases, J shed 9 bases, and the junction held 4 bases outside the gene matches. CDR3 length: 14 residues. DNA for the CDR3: TGTGCCAGCAGCTCGGGACTAGCGGGTGGTGAGCAGTTCTTC. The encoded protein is CASSSGLAGGEQFF.

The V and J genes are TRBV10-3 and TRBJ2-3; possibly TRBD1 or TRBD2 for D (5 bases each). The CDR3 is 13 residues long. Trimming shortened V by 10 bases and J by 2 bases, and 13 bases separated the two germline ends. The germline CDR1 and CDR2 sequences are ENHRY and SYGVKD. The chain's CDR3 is CATASGTTDTQYF. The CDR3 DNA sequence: TGTGCCACTGCGTCTGGGACCACAGATACGCAGTATTTT.

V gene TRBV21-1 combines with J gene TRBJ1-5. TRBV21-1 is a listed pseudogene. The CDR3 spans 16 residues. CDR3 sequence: CASSSWGQGYNQPQHF. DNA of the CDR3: TGTGCCAGCAGCTCCTGGGGTCAAGGCTATAATCAGCCCCAGCATTTT.

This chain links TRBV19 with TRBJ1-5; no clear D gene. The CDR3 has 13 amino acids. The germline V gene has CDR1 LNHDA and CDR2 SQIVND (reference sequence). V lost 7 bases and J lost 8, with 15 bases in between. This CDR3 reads CASKGATGEPQHF. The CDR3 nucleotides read TGTGCCAGTAAAGGAGCGACCGGAGAGCCCCAGCATTTT.